Below are 27 T cell receptor beta chains sequenced from a single sample in a study of siplizumab effects on memory and regulatory T cells (dated 2019 in TCRdb). The library was generated by the immunoSEQ multiplex PCR assay. Drawn from immuneACCESS, this table holds only the in-frame rearrangements with V and J called that TCRdb kept. Clones are partly lost; checked studies trace under half to an unresolved V gene and leave the rest unexplained. For this sample the table gives roughly 120,000 clones, of which around 92% were detected only once. The ten most abundant clones make up under 0.75% of the sample. Specimen: Tregs sorted from blood. These receptors all come from a human donor in good health.

The rearrangement uses TRBV6-5 and TRBJ1-5; no reliable D call. The V gene's germline CDR1 is MNHEY and CDR2 SVGAGI. The CDR3 sequence is 13 residues long. Trimming took 10 bases from V and 6 from J, leaving 16 bases between them. This CDR3 reads CATQRGPAQPQHF. The CDR3 coding sequence is TGTGCCACCCAACGAGGGCCGGCTCAGCCCCAGCATTTT.

This sequence joins TRBV9 and TRBJ1-2; D uncertain. The ends were cut back, 0 bases at V and 8 bases at J, with 11 bases in the middle. The germline gives CDR1 SGDLS, CDR2 YYNGEE. This CDR3 has 13 amino acids. CDR3 sequence: CASSVVYMSGYTF. The CDR3 nucleotides are TGTGCCAGCAGCGTAGTTTATATGTCCGGCTACACCTTC.

The chain couples TRBV30 to TRBJ2-5; 9 bases map to TRBD2. Looked up from germline, CDR1 is GTSNPN and CDR2 is SVGIG (reference sequence). The CDR3 covers 12 residues. The CDR3: CAIAGVRETQYF. CDR3 in DNA: TGTGCTATAGCGGGAGTAAGAGAGACCCAGTACTTC.

The J gene is TRBJ2-7, the V gene TRBV2; D gene unclear. The CDR3 extends over 14 amino acids. Germline loops: CDR1 SNHLY, CDR2 FYNNEI. V was pared by 3 bases and J by 12 bases, with 21 bases between. The CDR3 region has the DNA TGTGCCAGCAGTGAGCCCCAGAAACTTATGAAGTGGTACTTC. It is translated as CASSEPQKLMKWYF.

V is TRBV6-5 and J is TRBJ2-7; 10 bases fit TRBD2. The germline V gene encodes CDR1 MNHEY and CDR2 SVGAGI. There are 14 residues in the CDR3. J lost 6 bases, V lost 6 bases, and 8 bases had no gene match. CDR3 in amino acids: CASRLAGASPEQYF. The CDR3 DNA is TGTGCCAGCAGGCTAGCGGGGGCCTCCCCCGAGCAGTACTTC.

This sequence joins TRBV7-2 and TRBJ2-2; weak D call: TRBD1 (5 bases). V lost 2 bases and J lost 4, with 14 bases in between. The length of the CDR3 is 16 residues. Germline assignment: CDR1 SGHTA and CDR2 FQGNSA. The CDR3 coding sequence is TGTGCCAGCAGCTTAAGGGGCACAACAGGCACCGGGGAGCTGTTTTTT. Protein: CASSLRGTTGTGELFF.

The genes are TRBV5-4 and TRBJ2-3; D is possibly TRBD2 (5 bases). Germline V CDR1 and CDR2: SGHNT, YYREEE (reference sequence). The CDR3 runs 13 residues. Trimming pared 4 bases from V and 5 bases from J, leaving 11 bases between. CDR3 bases: TGTGCCAGCAGCGGAGCTAGCTTAGATACGCAGTATTTT. This codes for CASSGASLDTQYF.

This clone was counted between two and nine times. This chain joins TRBV6-5 and TRBJ2-7, with D hard to call. The CDR3 has 11 amino acids. The germline V gene encodes CDR1 MNHEY and CDR2 SVGAGI. V was clipped by 9 bases and J by 4 bases, with 10 bases between them. The CDR3 DNA reads TGTGCCAGTACTGGAGCGTACGAGCAGTACTTC. It yields the protein CASTGAYEQYF.

This chain joins TRBV19 and TRBJ2-3, with 7 bases matching TRBD1. Germline trimming cut 1 base from V and 5 bases from J; bases unmatched to any gene: 9. The CDR3 consists of 16 residues. CDR1 and CDR2 (germline): LNHDA, SQIVND (reference sequence). The CDR3 DNA follows: TGTGCCAGTAGTATAGGGGCCGGGACAGCCGAAGATACGCAGTATTTT. As protein: CASSIGAGTAEDTQYF.

The chain recombines TRBV2 with TRBJ1-2; D not certain. The CDR3 has 12 amino acids. Between the trimmed V and J ends, which lost 3 bases and 7 bases, there was a span of 9 bases. Germline loops: CDR1 SNHLY, CDR2 FYNNEI. The CDR3 here is CASSEKGGGYTF. Written as DNA, the CDR3 is TGTGCCAGCAGTGAGAAAGGTGGTGGCTACACCTTC. Drawing the rest from reference TRBV2 and TRBJ1-2, the complete variable domain is EPEVTQTPSHQVTQMGQEVILRCVPISNHLYFYWYRQILGQKVEFLVSFYNNEISEKSEIFDDQFSVERPDGSNFTLKIRSTKLEDSAMYFCASSEKGGGYTFGSGTRLTVV.

The CDR3 DNA sequence: TGTGCCAGTAACCCGGGGGGGACTTCTAGCACAGATACGCAGTATTTT. It is translated as CASNPGGTSSTDTQYF. V usage is TRBV19 and J usage is TRBJ2-3; 8 nucleotides align to TRBD2. The CDR3 spans 16 residues. Germline CDR1 LNHDA, CDR2 SQIVND (reference sequence). The V segment lost 7 bases and the J segment 0 bases; nucleotides outside the gene matches: 9.

V gene TRBV6-1 combines with J gene TRBJ2-7; maybe TRBD2 (5 bases). The CDR3 spans 11 residues. Between the trimmed V and J ends, which lost 6 bases and 6 bases, there was a span of 9 bases. Germline values: CDR1 MNHNS, CDR2 SASEGT. The chain's CDR3 is CASSLLGEQYF. CDR3 DNA sequence: TGTGCCAGCAGCCTACTAGGCGAGCAGTACTTC.

This chain joins TRBV19 and TRBJ2-7, with a possible D match to TRBD1 (6 bases). The V end lost 4 bases, the J end lost 3 bases, and 16 bases lay between the germline ends. The CDR3 runs 15 residues. Germline CDR1 reads LNHDA; CDR2 reads SQIVND (reference sequence). The CDR3 loop reads CASSNPRGGVYEQYF. In DNA form, the CDR3 reads TGTGCCAGTAGTAACCCAAGAGGGGGAGTCTACGAGCAGTACTTC.

The chain couples TRBV11-2 to TRBJ1-3, with D possibly being TRBD1 (5 bases). Germline assignment: CDR1 SGHAT and CDR2 FQNNGV. The V end was cut by 0 bases, the J end by 4 bases, with 7 bases between. This CDR3 has 14 amino acids. The CDR3 region is CASSLERGGNTIYF. For the CDR3, the DNA is TGTGCCAGCAGCTTAGAGAGGGGAGGAAACACCATATATTTT.

This clone showed up just once. The chain combines TRBV15 with TRBJ2-5; 9 bases are shared with TRBD1. Germline V lookup: CDR1 LNHNV, CDR2 YYDKDF (reference sequence). The CDR3 totals 15 residues. V dropped 3 bases and J dropped 4; count of bases not matched to a gene: 6. As DNA, the CDR3 is TGTGCCACCAGCAGGCCGGGACAGGGAGCAGAGACCCAGTACTTC. This translates into CATSRPGQGAETQYF.

The chain employs TRBV7-3 and TRBJ2-3; 16 bases fit TRBD2. Germline CDR1 and CDR2: SGHTA and FQGTGA. V shed 5 bases, J shed 6 bases, and the junction held 11 bases outside the gene matches. The CDR3 is 18 amino acids. The CDR3: CASSPWGLAGGPRDTQYF. In DNA form, the CDR3 reads TGTGCCAGCAGCCCCTGGGGACTAGCGGGAGGGCCCAGGGATACGCAGTATTTT. Filled out from reference TRBV7-3 and TRBJ2-3, the complete variable domain reads GAGVSQTPSNKVTEKGKYVELRCDPISGHTALYWYRQSLGQGPEFLIYFQGTGAADDSGLPNDRFFAVRPEGSVSTLKIQRTERGDSAVYLCASSPWGLAGGPRDTQYFGPGTRLTVL.

The gene calls are TRBV29-1 and TRBJ2-3, with D tentatively TRBD1 or TRBD2 (6 bases each). Germline CDR1 SQVTM, CDR2 ANQGSEA. This CDR3 is built from 13 residues. The V end was cut by 7 bases, the J end by 0 bases, with 11 bases between. CDR3: CSAGGRSTDTQYF. As DNA, the CDR3 is TGCAGCGCTGGGGGGCGGAGCACAGATACGCAGTATTTT.

The CDR3 region is CASSQSRDSTLHSNEKLFF. CDR3 DNA: TGTGCCAGCAGCCAATCCCGGGACAGTACCTTACATTCTAATGAAAAACTGTTTTTT. The rearrangement links TRBV7-9 to TRBJ1-4, with 7 bases matching TRBD1. Germline loops: CDR1 SEHNR, CDR2 FQNEAQ (reference sequence). V lost 5 bases to trimming and J lost 3 bases; unmatched junction nucleotides: 18. The CDR3 is made up of 19 amino acids. The variable domain in full, completed from reference TRBV7-9 and TRBJ1-4, reads DTGVSQNPRHKITKRGQNVTFRCDPISEHNRLYWYRQTLGQGPEFLTYFQNEAQLEKSRLLSDRFSAERPKGSFSTLEIQRTEQGDSAMYLCASSQSRDSTLHSNEKLFFGSGTQLSVL.

The chain uses TRBV5-5 and TRBJ2-2, with 9 nucleotides matching TRBD2. The ends lost 1 base at V and 4 bases at J; junction bases unmatched: 14. The CDR3 loop spans 19 amino acids. Germline CDR1 reads SGHKS; CDR2 reads YYEKEE (reference sequence). CDR3 amino acids: CASSLKFWSAGGSTGELFF. In nucleotides, the CDR3 is TGTGCCAGCAGCTTGAAGTTTTGGTCTGCGGGAGGGTCCACCGGGGAGCTGTTTTTT.

The chain is built from TRBV6-6 and TRBJ2-7; possible D gene TRBD2, 5 bases. V lost 7 bases and J lost 5, with 15 bases in between. In germline, CDR1 is MNHNY, CDR2 SVGAGI (reference sequence). This CDR3 contains 13 residues. The CDR3 sequence: CASTYWAGNEQYF. The DNA for the CDR3 is TGTGCCAGCACCTACTGGGCCGGGAACGAGCAGTACTTC.

CDR3 protein: CASSPGGRIEKLFF. CDR3 DNA sequence: TGTGCCAGCAGCCCAGGGGGCAGAATTGAAAAACTGTTTTTT. The rearrangement uses TRBV5-4 and TRBJ1-4; 8 nucleotides agree with TRBD1. CDR3 length: 14 amino acids. Losses at the gene ends were 4 bases for V and 7 bases for J; bases not matched to a gene: 6. The germline V gene encodes CDR1 SGHNT and CDR2 YYREEE (reference sequence). Combining the CDR3 with reference TRBV5-4 and TRBJ1-4 gives the whole variable domain ETGVTQSPTHLIKTRGQQVTLRCSSQSGHNTVSWYQQALGQGPQFIFQYYREEENGRGNFPPRFSGLQFPNYSSELNVNALELDDSALYLCASSPGGRIEKLFFGSGTQLSVL.

The chain links TRBV7-3 to TRBJ2-5; D ambiguous. There are 12 residues in the CDR3. Germline V CDR1 and CDR2: SGHTA, FQGTGA. Trimming left V 2 bases short and J 4 bases short, with 5 bases between. Written as DNA, the CDR3 is TGTGCCAGCAGCTTAGACGGAGAGACCCAGTACTTC. Protein: CASSLDGETQYF.

The genes are TRBV7-2 and TRBJ2-7; 8 nucleotides line up with TRBD2. Germline-derived CDR1 and CDR2 are SGHTA and FQGNSA. V lost 3 bases to trimming and J lost 3 bases; unmatched junction nucleotides: 7. The CDR3 totals 15 residues. As DNA, the CDR3 is TGTGCCAGCAGCTTCGGGGGGGCAGGGTACTACGAGCAGTACTTC. It translates to CASSFGGAGYYEQYF.

V and J are TRBV30 and TRBJ1-5, with D uncertain. The germline V gene encodes CDR1 GTSNPN and CDR2 SVGIG (reference sequence). V gave up 2 bases and J gave up 0 bases, with 11 bases separating them. This CDR3 spans 15 amino acids. The CDR3 nucleotides read TGTGCCTGGAGTCCCGGGGTTTATAGCAATCAGCCCCAGCATTTT. Encoded protein: CAWSPGVYSNQPQHF.

The V and J genes are TRBV12-5 and TRBJ1-4, with D possibly being TRBD1 (6 bases). Germline V gene lookup returns CDR1 LGHNT and CDR2 FRNRAP. V lost 0 bases and J 6 bases, leaving 23 bases between the germline ends. The CDR3 has 19 residues. The CDR3 DNA reads TGTGCTAGTGGTTTGGTAAGCTTTCCCAGGGACAAGCCATATGAAAAACTGTTTTTT. It translates to CASGLVSFPRDKPYEKLFF. The whole variable domain, filled in from reference TRBV12-5 and TRBJ1-4, reads DARVTQTPRHKVTEMGQEVTMRCQPILGHNTVFWYRQTMMQGLELLAYFRNRAPLDDSGMPKDRFSAEMPDATLATLKIQPSEPRDSAVYFCASGLVSFPRDKPYEKLFFGSGTQLSVL.

This clone has just one count. The chain has TRBV19 and TRBJ2-2, with D possibly being TRBD1 or TRBD2 (6 bases each). Germline V CDR1 and CDR2: LNHDA, SQIVND (reference sequence). Deletions cut 6 bases from V and 9 bases from J, with 20 bases between. The CDR3 has 15 residues. The CDR3 loop reads CASRMGGPPSWELFF. The DNA for the CDR3 is TGTGCCAGTAGGATGGGGGGCCCTCCCTCCTGGGAGCTGTTTTTT. The variable domain in full, with the rest retrieved from reference TRBV19 and TRBJ2-2, is DGGITQSPKYLFRKEGQNVTLSCEQNLNHDAMYWYRQDPGQGLRLIYYSQIVNDFQKGDIAEGYSVSREKKESFPLTVTSAQKNPTAFYLCASRMGGPPSWELFFGEGSRLTVL.

V and J are TRBV7-9 and TRBJ1-2; unclear D gene. The CDR3 has 15 amino acids. The germline V and J ends were trimmed by 1 base and 4 bases, with 13 bases remaining between them. CDR1 and CDR2 from the germline V gene are SEHNR and FQNEAQ (reference sequence). The CDR3 loop is CASSLGPLARYGYTF. Here the CDR3 DNA reads TGTGCCAGCAGCTTAGGTCCGCTGGCTCGCTATGGCTACACCTTC.